What follows is one TCR beta chain and its context. Its antigen is still unknown. This table comes from immunoSEQ multiplex PCR, and its TCRdb copy is limited to in-frame clones, with some not included. The sample records more than 140,000 clones, approximately 81% being singletons. This sample was included in a study of PD-1 blockade in classical Hodgkin lymphoma. Findings and limits, study-wide: The study found complete responders had baseline diversity similar to newly diagnosed patients. Researchers reported that CD4+ TCR diversity, though not CD8+, rose significantly by C4D1.

V was clipped by 10 bases and J by 1 base; unmatched bases: 8. The CDR3 loop spans 14 amino acids. Looked up from germline, CDR1 is ENHRY and CDR2 is SYGVKD. Every patient had relapsed following autologous stem cell transplantation, and cohorts differed in brentuximab vedotin exposure. This sample comprised peripheral blood mononuclear cells (PBMCs), obtained before the second cycle of nivolumab. The rearrangement joins TRBV10-3 to TRBJ2-3; 7 bases fit TRBD1. The source of this sequence is a human donor with classical Hodgkin lymphoma. The CDR3 coding sequence is TGTGCCACCCGGGAAGGGGGCGGCACAGATACGCAGTATTTT. Translated, it gives CATREGGGTDTQYF.